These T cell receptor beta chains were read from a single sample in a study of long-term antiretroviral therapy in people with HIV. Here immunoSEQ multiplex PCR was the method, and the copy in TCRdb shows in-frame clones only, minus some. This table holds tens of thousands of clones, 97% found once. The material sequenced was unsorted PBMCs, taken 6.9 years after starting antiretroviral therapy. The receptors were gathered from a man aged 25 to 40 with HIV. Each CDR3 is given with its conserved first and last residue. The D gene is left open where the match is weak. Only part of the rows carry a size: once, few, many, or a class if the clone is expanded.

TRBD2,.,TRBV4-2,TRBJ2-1,CASSQVSTGGRNEQFF,TGTGCCAGCAGCCAAGTATCAACGGGGGGGCGAAATGAGCAGTTCTTC
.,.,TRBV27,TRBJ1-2,CASSFGGMGGYTF,TGTGCCAGCAGTTTTGGGGGAATGGGCGGCTACACCTTC
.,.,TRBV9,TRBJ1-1,CASSLTAYSEAFF,TGTGCCAGCAGCCTAACTGCATATTCTGAAGCTTTCTTT
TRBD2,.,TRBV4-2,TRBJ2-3,CASSQEAGVTDTQYF,TGTGCCAGCAGCCAAGAAGCGGGGGTCACAGATACGCAGTATTTT
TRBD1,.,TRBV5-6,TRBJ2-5,CASSFRRGQAETQYF,TGTGCCAGCAGCTTTCGCAGGGGGCAGGCGGAGACCCAGTACTTC
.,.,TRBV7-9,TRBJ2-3,CASSRLGESTDTQYF,TGTGCCAGCAGCCGGCTAGGGGAGAGCACAGATACGCAGTATTTT
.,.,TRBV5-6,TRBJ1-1,CASSLKGSAEAFF,TGTGCCAGCAGCTTGAAGGGCTCTGCTGAAGCTTTCTTT
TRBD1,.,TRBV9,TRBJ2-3,CASSPGQGATDTQYF,TGTGCCAGCAGCCCGGGACAGGGGGCCACAGATACGCAGTATTTT
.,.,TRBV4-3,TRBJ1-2,CASSAGRGGYTF,TGCGCCAGCAGCGCCGGGAGGGGTGGCTACACCTTC
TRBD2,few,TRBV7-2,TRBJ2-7,CASSLQRESSEQYF,TGTGCCAGCAGCCTCCAGCGGGAGTCTAGTGAGCAGTACTTC
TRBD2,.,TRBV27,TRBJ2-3,CASSPRTSGTQTTQYF,TGTGCCAGCAGTCCCCGGACTAGCGGGACCCAAACTACGCAGTATTTT
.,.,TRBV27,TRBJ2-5,CASSQTEAKGETQYF,TGTGCCAGCAGTCAGACGGAGGCCAAGGGGGAGACCCAGTACTTC
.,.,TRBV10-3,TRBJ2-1,CAISEGSEQFF,TGTGCCATCAGTGAAGGGAGTGAGCAGTTCTTC